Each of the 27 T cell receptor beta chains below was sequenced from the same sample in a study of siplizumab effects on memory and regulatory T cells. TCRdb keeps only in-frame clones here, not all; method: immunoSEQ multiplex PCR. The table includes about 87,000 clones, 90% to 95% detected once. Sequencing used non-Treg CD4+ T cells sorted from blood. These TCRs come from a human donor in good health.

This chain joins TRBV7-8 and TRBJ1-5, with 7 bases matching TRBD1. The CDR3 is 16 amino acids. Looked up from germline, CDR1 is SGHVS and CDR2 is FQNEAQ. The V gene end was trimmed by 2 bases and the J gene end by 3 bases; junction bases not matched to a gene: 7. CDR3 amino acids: CASSLRRGQSNQPQHF. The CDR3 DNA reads TGTGCCAGCAGCTTAAGACGGGGACAGTCCAATCAGCCCCAGCATTTT.

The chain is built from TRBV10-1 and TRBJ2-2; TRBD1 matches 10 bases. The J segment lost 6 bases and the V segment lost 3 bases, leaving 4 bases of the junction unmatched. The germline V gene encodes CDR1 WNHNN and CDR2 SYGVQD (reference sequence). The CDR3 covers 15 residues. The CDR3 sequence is CASSEGTGASGELFF. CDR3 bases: TGCGCCAGCAGTGAAGGGACAGGGGCTTCCGGGGAGCTGTTTTTT.

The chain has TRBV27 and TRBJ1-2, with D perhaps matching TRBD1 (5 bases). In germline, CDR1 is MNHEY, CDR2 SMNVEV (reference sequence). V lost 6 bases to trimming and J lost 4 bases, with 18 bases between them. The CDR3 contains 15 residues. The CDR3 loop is CASRGLGRVGYGYTF. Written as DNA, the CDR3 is TGTGCCAGCAGGGGGCTTGGGAGGGTGGGCTATGGCTACACCTTC.

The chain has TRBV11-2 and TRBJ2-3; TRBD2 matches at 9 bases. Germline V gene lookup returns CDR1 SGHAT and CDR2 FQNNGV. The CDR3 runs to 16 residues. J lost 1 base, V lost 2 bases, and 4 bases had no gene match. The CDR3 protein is CASSLRGGGGTDTQYF. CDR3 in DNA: TGTGCCAGCAGCTTACGCGGGGGGGGCGGCACAGATACGCAGTATTTT. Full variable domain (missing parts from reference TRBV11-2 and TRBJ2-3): EAGVAQSPRYKIIEKRQSVAFWCNPISGHATLYWYQQILGQGPKLLIQFQNNGVVDDSQLPKDRFSAERLKGVDSTLKIQPAKLEDSAVYLCASSLRGGGGTDTQYFGPGTRLTVL.

The CDR3 nucleotides are TGTGCCTGGAGTGTAGGGACTCCCTACAATGAGCAGTTCTTC. Protein: CAWSVGTPYNEQFF. V usage is TRBV30 and J usage is TRBJ2-1, with D possibly being TRBD2 (6 bases). This CDR3 spans 14 amino acids. Trimming took off 0 bases at V and 2 bases at J, with 8 bases between the two ends. The V gene's germline CDR1 is GTSNPN and CDR2 SVGIG (reference sequence).

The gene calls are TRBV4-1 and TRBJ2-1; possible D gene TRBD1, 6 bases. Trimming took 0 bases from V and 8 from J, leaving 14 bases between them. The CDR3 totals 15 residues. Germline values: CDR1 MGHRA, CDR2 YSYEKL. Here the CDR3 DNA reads TGCGCCAGCAGCCAAGATCATCGCAGGGGCGATGAGCAGTTCTTC. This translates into CASSQDHRRGDEQFF.

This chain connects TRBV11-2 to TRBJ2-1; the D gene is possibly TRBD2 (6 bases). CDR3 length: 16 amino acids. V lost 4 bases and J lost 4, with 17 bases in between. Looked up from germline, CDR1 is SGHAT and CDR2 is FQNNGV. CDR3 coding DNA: TGTGCCAGCAGCTGGGGGAGGCGGGATTCATACAATGAGCAGTTCTTC. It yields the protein CASSWGRRDSYNEQFF.

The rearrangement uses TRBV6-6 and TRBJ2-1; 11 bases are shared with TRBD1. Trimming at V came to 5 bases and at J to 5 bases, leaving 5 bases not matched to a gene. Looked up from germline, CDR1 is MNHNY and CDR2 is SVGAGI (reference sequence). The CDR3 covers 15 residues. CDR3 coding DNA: TGTGCCAGCAGTCCCGGGACAGGGGGAAACAATGAGCAGTTCTTC. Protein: CASSPGTGGNNEQFF.

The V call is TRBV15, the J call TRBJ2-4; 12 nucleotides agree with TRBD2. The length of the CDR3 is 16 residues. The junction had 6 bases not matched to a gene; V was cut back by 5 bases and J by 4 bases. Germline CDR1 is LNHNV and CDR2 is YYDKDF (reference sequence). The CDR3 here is CATSPRTSGTKNIQYF. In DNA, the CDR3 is TGTGCCACCAGCCCCCGGACTAGCGGGACTAAAAACATTCAGTACTTC.

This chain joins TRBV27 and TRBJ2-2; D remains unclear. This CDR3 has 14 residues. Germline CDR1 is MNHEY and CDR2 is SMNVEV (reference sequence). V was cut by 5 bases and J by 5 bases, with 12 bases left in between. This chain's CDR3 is CASSTPQVTGELFF. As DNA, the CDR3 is TGTGCCAGCAGTACACCCCAGGTGACCGGGGAGCTGTTTTTT.

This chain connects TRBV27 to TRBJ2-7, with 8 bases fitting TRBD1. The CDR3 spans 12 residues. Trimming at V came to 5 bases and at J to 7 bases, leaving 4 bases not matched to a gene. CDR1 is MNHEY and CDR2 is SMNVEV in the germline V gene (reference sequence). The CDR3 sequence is CASSRTGSEQYF. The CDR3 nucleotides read TGTGCCAGCAGTCGGACAGGGTCTGAGCAGTACTTC.

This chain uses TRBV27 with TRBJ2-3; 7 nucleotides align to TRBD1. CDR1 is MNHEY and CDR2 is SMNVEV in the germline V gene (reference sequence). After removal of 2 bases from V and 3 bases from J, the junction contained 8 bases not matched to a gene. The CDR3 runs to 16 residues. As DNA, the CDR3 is TGTGCCAGCAGTTTAAGTCGGACAGGCGGGACAGATACGCAGTATTTT. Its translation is CASSLSRTGGTDTQYF.

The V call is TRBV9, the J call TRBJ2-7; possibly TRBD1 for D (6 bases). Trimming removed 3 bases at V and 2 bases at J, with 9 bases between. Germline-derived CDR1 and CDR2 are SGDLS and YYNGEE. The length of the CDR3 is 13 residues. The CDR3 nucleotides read TGTGCCAGCAGCGCCGGACAGACCTACGAGCAGTACTTC. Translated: CASSAGQTYEQYF.

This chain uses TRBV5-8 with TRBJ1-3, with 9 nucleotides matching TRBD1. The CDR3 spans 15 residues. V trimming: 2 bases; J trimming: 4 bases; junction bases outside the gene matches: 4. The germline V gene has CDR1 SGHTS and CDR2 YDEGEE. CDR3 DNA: TGTGCCAGCAGCTTACAGGGGGCCAGAGGAAACACCATATATTTT. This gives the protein CASSLQGARGNTIYF.

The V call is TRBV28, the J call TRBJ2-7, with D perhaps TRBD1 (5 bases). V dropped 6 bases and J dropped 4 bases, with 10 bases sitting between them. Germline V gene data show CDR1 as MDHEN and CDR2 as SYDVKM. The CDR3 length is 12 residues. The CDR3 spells CASRRRQYEQYF. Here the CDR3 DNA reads TGTGCCAGCAGACGGCGACAGTACGAGCAGTACTTC.

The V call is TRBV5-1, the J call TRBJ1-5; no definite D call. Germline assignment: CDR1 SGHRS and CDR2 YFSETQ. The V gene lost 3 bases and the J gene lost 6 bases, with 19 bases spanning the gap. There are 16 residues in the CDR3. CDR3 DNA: TGCGCCAGCAGCTGGGGTCCTGTGGATAGCGGTCAGCCCCAGCATTTT. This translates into CASSWGPVDSGQPQHF.

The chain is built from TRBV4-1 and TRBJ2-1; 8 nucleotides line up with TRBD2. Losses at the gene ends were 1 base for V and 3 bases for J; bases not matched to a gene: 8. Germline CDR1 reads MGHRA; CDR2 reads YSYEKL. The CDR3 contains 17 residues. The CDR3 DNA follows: TGCGCCAGCAGCCAAGGATGGGTAGCGGGGCGCTACAATGAGCAGTTCTTC. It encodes CASSQGWVAGRYNEQFF.

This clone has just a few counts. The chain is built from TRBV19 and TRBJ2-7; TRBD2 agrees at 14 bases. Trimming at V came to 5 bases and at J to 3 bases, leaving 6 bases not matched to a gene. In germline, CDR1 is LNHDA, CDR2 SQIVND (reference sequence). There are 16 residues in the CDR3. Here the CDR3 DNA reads TGTGCCAGTAGTCCCTTAGGGACTAGCGGGAGCTACGAGCAGTACTTC. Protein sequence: CASSPLGTSGSYEQYF.

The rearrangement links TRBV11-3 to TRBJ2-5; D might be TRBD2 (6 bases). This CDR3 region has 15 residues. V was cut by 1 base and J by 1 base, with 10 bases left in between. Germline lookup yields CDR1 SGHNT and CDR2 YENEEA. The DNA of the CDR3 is TGTGCCAGCAGCTTAGTTGCGGGGTCCCAAGAGACCCAGTACTTC. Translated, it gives CASSLVAGSQETQYF.

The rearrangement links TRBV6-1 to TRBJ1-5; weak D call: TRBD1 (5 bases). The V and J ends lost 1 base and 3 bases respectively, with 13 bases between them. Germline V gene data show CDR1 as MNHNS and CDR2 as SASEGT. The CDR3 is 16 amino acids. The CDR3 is CASSEGRGRTNQPQHF. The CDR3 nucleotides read TGTGCCAGCAGTGAAGGCCGGGGGAGGACCAATCAGCCCCAGCATTTT.

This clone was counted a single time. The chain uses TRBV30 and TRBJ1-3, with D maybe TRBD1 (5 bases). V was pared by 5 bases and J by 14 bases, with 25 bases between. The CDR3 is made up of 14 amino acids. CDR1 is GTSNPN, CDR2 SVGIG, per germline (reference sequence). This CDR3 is CAWHFKRTKGSVYF. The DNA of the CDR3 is TGTGCCTGGCACTTTAAGAGGACAAAGGGCTCCGTATATTTT.

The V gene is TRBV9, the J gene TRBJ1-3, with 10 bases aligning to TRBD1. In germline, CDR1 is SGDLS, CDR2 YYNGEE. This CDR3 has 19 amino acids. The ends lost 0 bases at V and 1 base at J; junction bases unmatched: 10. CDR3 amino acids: CASSVAGTGVFHSGNTIYF. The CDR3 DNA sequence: TGTGCCAGCAGCGTAGCTGGGACAGGGGTTTTCCATTCTGGAAACACCATATATTTT.

The CDR3 DNA reads as TGTGCCAGCAGCCAAGACGGATCGGGGATGTATGGCTACACCTTC. It yields the protein CASSQDGSGMYGYTF. The gene calls are TRBV4-2 and TRBJ1-2; D is ambiguous. Per the germline V gene, CDR1 is LGHNA and CDR2 is YNFKEQ. CDR3 length equals 15 residues. V dropped 0 bases and J dropped 5 bases, with 13 bases sitting between them.

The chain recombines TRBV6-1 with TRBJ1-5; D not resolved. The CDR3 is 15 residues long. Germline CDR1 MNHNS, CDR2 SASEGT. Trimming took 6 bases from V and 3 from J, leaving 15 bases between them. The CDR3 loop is CASRQRDKNNQPQHF. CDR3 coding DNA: TGTGCCAGCAGACAACGCGACAAGAACAATCAGCCCCAGCATTTT.

The CDR3 spells CASSSHPLQGYTF. The CDR3 coding sequence is TGTGCCAGCAGTTCCCACCCGTTACAAGGCTACACCTTC. The chain joins TRBV27 to TRBJ1-2; no firm D call. The CDR3 length is 13 residues. V was trimmed by 4 bases and J by 8 bases, leaving 14 bases between them. In germline, CDR1 is MNHEY, CDR2 SMNVEV (reference sequence).

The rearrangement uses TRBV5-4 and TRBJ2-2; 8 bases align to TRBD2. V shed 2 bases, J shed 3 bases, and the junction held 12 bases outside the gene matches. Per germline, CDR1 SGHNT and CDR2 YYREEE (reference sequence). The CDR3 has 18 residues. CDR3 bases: TGTGCCAGCAGCTTAATTTTGGTAGCGGGGTCCTACACCGGGGAGCTGTTTTTT. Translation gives CASSLILVAGSYTGELFF.

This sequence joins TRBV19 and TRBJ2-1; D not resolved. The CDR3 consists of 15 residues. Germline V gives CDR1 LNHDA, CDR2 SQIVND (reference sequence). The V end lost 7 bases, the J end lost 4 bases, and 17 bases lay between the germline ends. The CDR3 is CASKAATKLYNEQFF. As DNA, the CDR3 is TGTGCCAGTAAGGCCGCCACAAAACTATACAATGAGCAGTTCTTC.